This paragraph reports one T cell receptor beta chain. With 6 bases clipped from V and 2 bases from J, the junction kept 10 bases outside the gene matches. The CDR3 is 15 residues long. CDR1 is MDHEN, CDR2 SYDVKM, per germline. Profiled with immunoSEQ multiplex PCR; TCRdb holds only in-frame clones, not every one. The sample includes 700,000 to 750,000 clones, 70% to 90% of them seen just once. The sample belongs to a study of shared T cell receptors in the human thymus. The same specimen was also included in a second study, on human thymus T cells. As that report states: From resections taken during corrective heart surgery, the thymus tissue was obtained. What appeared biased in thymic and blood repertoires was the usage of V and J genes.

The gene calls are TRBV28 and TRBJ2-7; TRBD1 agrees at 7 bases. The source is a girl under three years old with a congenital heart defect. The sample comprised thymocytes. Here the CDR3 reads CASSLGDSPPYEQYF. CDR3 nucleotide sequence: TGTGCCAGCAGCCTCGGGGACAGCCCTCCCTACGAGCAGTACTTC.